What follows is one T cell receptor (beta chain) and its context. The antigen remains unidentified. These data are taken from a study of blood T cells in healthy people across ages. The use of a sample-barcoded 5' primer and a J-beta primer mix characterized a second PCR of about 7 to 12 cycles. Carrying 12 random nucleotides, a template-switch adaptor labeled each individual cDNA molecule. TCRdb reanalysed the 5' RACE reads using MiXCR and keeps one entry per CDR3 protein. The sample records roughly 730,000 distinct CDR3 sequences, roughly three fifths being singletons. Deletions cut 6 bases from V and 13 bases from J, with 19 bases between. The CDR3 runs 13 residues. From germline, CDR1 is MNHEY and CDR2 SMNVEV (reference sequence). Whole-study results and caveats: Lack of knowledge of donor CMV status possibly confounded expanded clonotype changes. Fewer expanded clones and more diversity marked long-lived versus aged donors.

Sequenced sample: blood. The chain joins TRBV27 to TRBJ2-1; the D gene could be TRBD1 or TRBD2 (7 bases each). This TCR came from a man aged 35 to 55 in good health. The DNA for the CDR3 is TGTGCCAGCAGCCTGACAGGGAGGGCTGAACAGTTCTTC. Translation gives CASSLTGRAEQFF.